This entry concerns a single T cell receptor (beta chain). Its antigen is not identified. The sample originates from a study of cytomegalovirus exposure and HLA in healthy donors. On the study more broadly: Falling in the Caucasian-associated ancestry cluster were 81% of under 500 genotyped donors.

PCR primers comprised 60 Vbeta and 13 Jbeta primers. TCRdb keeps only in-frame clones here, not all; method: immunoSEQ multiplex PCR. The profile shows approximately 30,000 clones, over 60% of them singletons. Germline CDR1 and CDR2: LNHDA and SQIVND (reference sequence). The CDR3 totals 17 residues. V shed 5 bases and J 0 bases; nucleotides not matched to a gene: 10. Findings and caveats of the study: Based on reports, TCR beta sequences accurately predicted HLA-A and HLA-B alleles for most subjects. In a later analysis, V- and J-gene trimming of beta chains associated with a DCLRE1C missense variant, replicated independently. Within a later analysis, the majority of CMV-associated TCR beta chains appeared HLA-restricted.

V gene TRBV19 combines with J gene TRBJ2-3, with 8 bases aligning to TRBD1. Input material: PBMCs. This TCR came from a man in his forties or fifties in good health and CMV-seropositive. The CDR3, as DNA: TGTGCCAGTAGTCTCGGACAGGGCCCCTCAAGCACAGATACGCAGTATTTT. It yields the protein CASSLGQGPSSTDTQYF.